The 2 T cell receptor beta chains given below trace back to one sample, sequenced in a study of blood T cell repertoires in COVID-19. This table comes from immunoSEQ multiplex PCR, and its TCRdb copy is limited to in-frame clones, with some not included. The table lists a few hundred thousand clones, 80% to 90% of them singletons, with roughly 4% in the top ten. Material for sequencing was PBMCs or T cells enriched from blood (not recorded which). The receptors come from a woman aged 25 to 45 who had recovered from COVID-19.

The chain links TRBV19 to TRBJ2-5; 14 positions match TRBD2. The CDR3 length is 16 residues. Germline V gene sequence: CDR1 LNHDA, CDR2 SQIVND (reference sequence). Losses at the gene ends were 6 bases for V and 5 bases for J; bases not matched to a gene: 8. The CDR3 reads CASSSGLAGAGETQYF. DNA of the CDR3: TGTGCCAGTAGCTCGGGACTAGCGGGGGCGGGGGAGACCCAGTACTTC.

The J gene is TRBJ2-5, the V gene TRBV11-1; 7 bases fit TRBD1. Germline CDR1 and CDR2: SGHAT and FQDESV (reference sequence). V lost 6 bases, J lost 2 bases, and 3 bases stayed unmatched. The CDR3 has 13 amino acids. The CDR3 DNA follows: TGTGCCAGCAGTCCGGGACAGCAAGAGACCCAGTACTTC. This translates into CASSPGQQETQYF.